This record looks at one T cell receptor beta chain sequence and its context. The antigen remains undetermined. Per the germline V gene, CDR1 is SGHAT and CDR2 is FQNNGV. Trimming removed 3 bases from V and 5 bases from J; junction bases left unmatched: 6. CDR3 length: 14 amino acids. The data originate from a study of OX40 agonist ivuxolimab in advanced cancers. Overall study context: Enrollees could have had prior anti-PD-1, anti-PD-L1 or anti-CTLA-4 therapy, which more than 30% had received.

General study points: On average, CD8+ T cells showed a greater number of expanded clones than CD4+. Also showing low normalized T-cell clonal expansion were some of the nonresponders.

The protocol was immunoSEQ multiplex PCR, while the TCRdb copy is restricted to in-frame clones and leaves out a portion. The table records 55,000 to 70,000 clones, 65% to 85% of them present only once. Source: CD4+ or CD8+ T cells sorted from blood, taken in a trial of the OX40 agonist ivuxolimab. The receptor's source is an adult with an advanced solid tumor such as melanoma, head and neck, liver or kidney cancer. The rearrangement joins TRBV11-2 to TRBJ1-1, with 7 bases fitting TRBD1. CDR3 bases: TGTGCCAGCAGCTTGGGAGGGGGCTTTACTGAAGCTTTCTTT. Protein sequence: CASSLGGGFTEAFF.